The 20 T cell receptor beta chains in this list originate from one sample, sequenced in a study of a mutant IDH1 vaccine in newly diagnosed glioma. Generated by immunoSEQ multiplex PCR, the TCRdb table keeps only in-frame clones and is missing some. The table lists tens of thousands of clones, roughly 73% of them singletons. The time point is: week 5, during vaccination. Every vaccine dose comprised 300 ug of mutant IDH1 20-mer peptide plus topical imiquimod. These receptors' antigens are unknown. The source material was PBMCs, sampled from a glioma patient whose treatment included an IDH1 peptide vaccine. The source is a man aged 50 or older with glioma.

The chain combines TRBV5-1 with TRBJ2-3; D gene ambiguous. Trimming removed 4 bases from V and 3 bases from J, with 0 bases in between. The CDR3 spans 10 residues. Germline CDR1 is SGHRS and CDR2 is YFSETQ. The CDR3 sequence: CASSTDTQYF. The CDR3 DNA reads as TGCGCCAGCAGCACAGATACGCAGTATTTT. The full variable domain, completed using reference TRBV5-1 and TRBJ2-3, is KAGVTQTPRYLIKTRGQQVTLSCSPISGHRSVSWYQQTPGQGLQFLFEYFSETQRNKGNFPGRFSGRQFSNSRSEMNVSTLELGDSALYLCASSTDTQYFGPGTRLTVL.

The J gene is TRBJ2-3, the V gene TRBV13; D ambiguous. V was cut by 3 bases and J by 1 base, with 2 bases left in between. The germline gives CDR1 PRHDT, CDR2 FYEKMQ (reference sequence). CDR3 length: 12 amino acids. The CDR3 loop is CASSFGTDTQYF. Written as DNA, the CDR3 is TGTGCCAGCAGCTTCGGCACAGATACGCAGTATTTT. Supplemented by reference TRBV13 and TRBJ2-3, the full variable domain reads AAGVIQSPRHLIKEKRETATLKCYPIPRHDTVYWYQQGPGQDPQFLISFYEKMQSDKGSIPDRFSAQQFSDYHSELNMSSLELGDSALYFCASSFGTDTQYFGPGTRLTVL.

This chain joins TRBV7-8 and TRBJ2-6; D tentatively reads TRBD1 or TRBD2 (5 bases each). The CDR3 extends over 18 amino acids. Germline V CDR1 and CDR2: SGHVS, FQNEAQ. V was pared by 4 bases and J by 10 bases, with 26 bases between. DNA for the CDR3: TGTGCCAGCAGCTCGATCGGAAACAACAAGGGACCTAGTAACGTCCTGACTTTC. Its protein product is CASSSIGNNKGPSNVLTF.

The chain employs TRBV27 and TRBJ2-2; 7 bases match TRBD1. Germline V gene sequence: CDR1 MNHEY, CDR2 SMNVEV (reference sequence). V shed 2 bases, J shed 3 bases, and the junction held 3 bases outside the gene matches. CDR3 length equals 15 residues. The CDR3 reads CASSLTGAYTGELFF. The CDR3, as DNA: TGTGCCAGCAGTTTAACAGGGGCCTACACCGGGGAGCTGTTTTTT.

The sample holds a few counts of this clone. The chain carries TRBV7-6 and TRBJ2-2; a possible D gene is TRBD2 (5 bases). This CDR3 region has 16 residues. Germline V gene lookup returns CDR1 SGHVS and CDR2 FNYEAQ. The V gene lost 5 bases and the J gene lost 3 bases, with 16 bases spanning the gap. This CDR3 is CASSPLAEAYTGELFF. Here the CDR3 DNA reads TGTGCCAGCAGCCCCCTTGCGGAGGCTTACACCGGGGAGCTGTTTTTT.

The CDR3 nucleotides read TGTGCCAGTAGTGATTTGGGGGTAAGCGGCTACGAGCAGTACTTC. Amino acid sequence: CASSDLGVSGYEQYF. V is TRBV19 and J is TRBJ2-5; D may match TRBD1 or TRBD2 (5 bases each). The J call may be in error: the DNA end matches TRBJ2-7 better. Germline CDR1 reads LNHDA; CDR2 reads SQIVND (reference sequence). This CDR3 has 15 amino acids.

The CDR3 nucleotides read TGTGCCAGCAGCTTGGGGCTCCTGGGGCGGGGCACTGAAGCTTTCTTT. Translated: CASSLGLLGRGTEAFF. The chain couples TRBV5-4 to TRBJ1-1, with D perhaps TRBD1 (5 bases). This CDR3 contains 16 residues. V lost 0 bases and J 4 bases, leaving 16 bases between the germline ends. The germline gives CDR1 SGHNT, CDR2 YYREEE (reference sequence).

The rearrangement uses TRBV6-5 and TRBJ2-7; 10 bases align to TRBD1. Germline values: CDR1 MNHEY, CDR2 SVGAGI. The CDR3 has 15 residues. The trim removed 7 bases at V and 5 bases at J, leaving 11 bases unmatched. CDR3 nucleotides: TGTGCCAGCACTCCAACGAGGGACAGGGGCCACGAGCAGTACTTC. Residues: CASTPTRDRGHEQYF.

A few counts support this clone. The chain carries TRBV18 and TRBJ1-2, with D unresolved. CDR1 KGHSH and CDR2 LQKENI come from the germline V gene. The CDR3 runs to 14 residues. Trimming removed 4 bases at V and 7 bases at J, with 16 bases between. The DNA of the CDR3 is TGTGCCAGCTCACAATCGATGGGAGAGAGTGGCTACACCTTC. Protein sequence: CASSQSMGESGYTF.

The chain links TRBV30 to TRBJ1-2, with a possible D match to TRBD1 (6 bases). The CDR3 sequence is 13 residues long. V lost 5 bases and J 4 bases, leaving 14 bases between the germline ends. The germline V gene encodes CDR1 GTSNPN and CDR2 SVGIG (reference sequence). The CDR3 protein is CAWGLGAGYGYTF. In DNA form, the CDR3 reads TGTGCCTGGGGGTTGGGGGCCGGCTATGGCTACACCTTC.

The chain combines TRBV27 with TRBJ2-2, with 8 bases fitting TRBD1. J lost 4 bases, V lost 3 bases, and 19 bases had no gene match. The CDR3 spans 20 residues. From germline, CDR1 is MNHEY and CDR2 SMNVEV (reference sequence). This CDR3 is CASSFGRTGTLQSSTGELFF. The CDR3 DNA is TGTGCCAGCAGTTTTGGCAGGACAGGGACCCTCCAATCTTCCACCGGGGAGCTGTTTTTT.

This clone was counted only a few times. This chain joins TRBV2 and TRBJ1-1; D remains ambiguous. Trimming cost V 2 bases and J 7 bases, with 8 bases left between them. The V gene's germline CDR1 is SNHLY and CDR2 FYNNEI. The CDR3 consists of 12 residues. CDR3 in DNA: TGTGCCAGCAGTGAAAAATACTATGAAGCTTTCTTT. Encoded protein: CASSEKYYEAFF. Full variable domain (remainder filled in from reference TRBV2 and TRBJ1-1): EPEVTQTPSHQVTQMGQEVILRCVPISNHLYFYWYRQILGQKVEFLVSFYNNEISEKSEIFDDQFSVERPDGSNFTLKIRSTKLEDSAMYFCASSEKYYEAFFGQGTRLTVV.

This clone was detected once. V and J are TRBV7-2 and TRBJ1-2; D is ambiguous. Per germline, CDR1 SGHTA and CDR2 FQGNSA. Trimming pared 6 bases from V and 1 base from J, leaving 12 bases between. The CDR3 covers 14 residues. The CDR3 nucleotides are TGTGCCAGCAGTGTACAGAGACTTAACTATGGCTACACCTTC. Amino acids: CASSVQRLNYGYTF. Full variable domain (rest looked up from reference TRBV7-2 and TRBJ1-2): GAGVSQSPSNKVTEKGKDVELRCDPISGHTALYWYRQSLGQGLEFLIYFQGNSAPDKSGLPSDRFSAERTGGSVSTLTIQRTQQEDSAVYLCASSVQRLNYGYTFGSGTRLTVV.

The V call is TRBV19, the J call TRBJ1-1, with 8 bases fitting TRBD1. Trimming cost V 10 bases and J 5 bases; bases outside gene matches: 12. The CDR3 covers 14 residues. Germline values: CDR1 LNHDA, CDR2 SQIVND (reference sequence). The CDR3 DNA sequence: TGTGCCACCAACACCCAGGGGGCTTATACTGAAGCTTTCTTT. Protein product: CATNTQGAYTEAFF.

The genes are TRBV27 and TRBJ2-2; 7 bases agree with TRBD1. Germline CDR1 and CDR2: MNHEY and SMNVEV (reference sequence). V shed 0 bases and J 3 bases; nucleotides not matched to a gene: 10. The CDR3 extends over 18 amino acids. As DNA, the CDR3 is TGTGCCAGCAGTTTATCCACCGGGACAGTTACGGACACCGGGGAGCTGTTTTTT. This encodes CASSLSTGTVTDTGELFF.

V is TRBV2 and J is TRBJ2-5; 7 positions agree with TRBD2. This CDR3 is 13 amino acids long. J lost 2 bases, V lost 8 bases, and 5 bases had no gene match. Germline V gene data show CDR1 as SNHLY and CDR2 as FYNNEI. The DNA for the CDR3 is TGTGCCAGCCGGACTAGTATACAAGAGACCCAGTACTTC. Translated, it gives CASRTSIQETQYF.

This clone was recorded once. The chain has TRBV19 and TRBJ2-3, with 11 bases matching TRBD2. The CDR3 is made up of 16 amino acids. Germline CDR1 reads LNHDA; CDR2 reads SQIVND (reference sequence). After removal of 3 bases from V and 6 bases from J, the junction contained 8 bases not matched to a gene. CDR3 sequence reads: CASSISLAGGGDTQYF. The CDR3 DNA is TGTGCCAGTAGTATCTCTCTAGCGGGGGGTGGGGATACGCAGTATTTT.

The chain recombines TRBV5-4 with TRBJ2-3; perhaps TRBD2 as D (6 bases). V lost 6 bases and J 1 base, leaving 18 bases between the germline ends. CDR3 size: 16 residues. Germline V CDR1 and CDR2: SGHNT, YYREEE (reference sequence). CDR3 DNA: TGTGCCAGCACCCTTGGGGGACTCCTGGGCACAGATACGCAGTATTTT. Amino acid sequence: CASTLGGLLGTDTQYF.

The chain carries TRBV7-8 and TRBJ1-5, with D maybe TRBD1 (6 bases). Germline CDR1 is SGHVS and CDR2 is FQNEAQ. V lost 5 bases and J 4 bases, leaving 15 bases between the germline ends. CDR3 length: 15 residues. In DNA form, the CDR3 reads TGTGCCAGCAGCCCAACCGGGACAAGAAATCAGCCCCAGCATTTT. It encodes CASSPTGTRNQPQHF.

This chain joins TRBV2 and TRBJ1-6; TRBD1 agrees at 8 bases. The CDR3 loop spans 14 amino acids. The V and J ends lost 6 bases and 10 bases, in that order; junction bases with no gene match: 8. Looked up from germline, CDR1 is SNHLY and CDR2 is FYNNEI. The CDR3 loop is CASRSDRGLSPLHF. In DNA form, the CDR3 reads TGTGCCAGCAGGTCCGACAGGGGATTATCACCCCTCCACTTT.